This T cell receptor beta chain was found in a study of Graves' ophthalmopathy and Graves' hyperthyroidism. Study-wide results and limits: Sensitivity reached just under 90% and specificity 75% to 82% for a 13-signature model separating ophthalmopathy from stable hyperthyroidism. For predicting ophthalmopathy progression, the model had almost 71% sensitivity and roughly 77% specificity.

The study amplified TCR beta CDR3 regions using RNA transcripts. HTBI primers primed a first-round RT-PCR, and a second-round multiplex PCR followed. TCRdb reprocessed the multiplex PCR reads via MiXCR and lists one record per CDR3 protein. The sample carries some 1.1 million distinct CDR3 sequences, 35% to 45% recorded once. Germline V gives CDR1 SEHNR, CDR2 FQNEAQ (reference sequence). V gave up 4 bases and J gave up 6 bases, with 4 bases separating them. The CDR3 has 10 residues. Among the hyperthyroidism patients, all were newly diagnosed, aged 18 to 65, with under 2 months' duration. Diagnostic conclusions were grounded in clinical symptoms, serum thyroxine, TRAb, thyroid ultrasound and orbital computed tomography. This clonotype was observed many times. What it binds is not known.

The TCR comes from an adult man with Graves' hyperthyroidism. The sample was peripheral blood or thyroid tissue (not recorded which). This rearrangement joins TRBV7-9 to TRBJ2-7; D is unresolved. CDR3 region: CASSSVEQYF. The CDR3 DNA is TGTGCCAGCAGCTCGGTCGAGCAGTACTTC.